These 2 T cell receptor beta chains share one sample of origin, sequenced in a study of graft-versus-host responses after intestinal transplantation. This table comes from immunoSEQ multiplex PCR, and its TCRdb copy is limited to in-frame clones, with some not included. The data show several thousand clones, with roughly a third seen just once and about 2.9% held by the top ten. Irradiated, violet-dye-labeled stimulators (about 200,000) were plated alongside about 200,000 CFSE-labeled responders. The material sequenced was alloreactive CD8+ T cells from a mixed lymphocyte reaction culture, taken before transplantation. The subset: CFSE-low proliferating T cells sorted from roughly six-day pre-transplant mixed lymphocyte reaction (GvH or HvG direction). The receptors come from a human patient who was an organ donor for intestinal transplantation.

This clone has more than one count but fewer than ten. J is TRBJ2-6 and V is TRBV4-1; 7 nucleotides align to TRBD1. The CDR3 sequence is 16 residues long. Losses at the gene ends were 5 bases for V and 3 bases for J; bases not matched to a gene: 7. Looked up from germline, CDR1 is MGHRA and CDR2 is YSYEKL. The CDR3 spells CASSAIHRGGANVLTF. CDR3 bases: TGCGCCAGCAGCGCAATCCACAGGGGTGGGGCCAACGTCCTGACTTTC.

The chain employs TRBV11-2 and TRBJ2-3, with D maybe TRBD1 (6 bases). The CDR3 runs to 13 residues. Per germline, CDR1 SGHAT and CDR2 FQNNGV. With 2 bases removed from V and 4 bases from J, the gap between germline ends came to 7 bases. The CDR3 sequence is CASSLWGPDTQYF. The CDR3 nucleotides read TGTGCCAGCAGCTTATGGGGGCCAGATACGCAGTATTTT.